These 9 T cell receptor beta chains came from one sample sequenced in a study of CD8 T cells in ankylosing spondylitis. MiXCR, applied by TCRdb to the 5' RACE reads, yields one record per CDR3 protein. Of about 92,000 distinct CDR3 sequences listed, about 8.1% are singletons. Input material: blood, either unsorted or a sorted T cell fraction (not recorded which). The source of these receptors is a male donor with ankylosing spondylitis or in good health (not recorded which).

On this clonotype: A much larger clone lies one base from this, so it may be a read error. V usage is TRBV11-3 and J usage is TRBJ1-1; D is ambiguous. CDR3 length: 12 amino acids. Trimming took 3 bases from V and 3 from J, leaving 5 bases between them. CDR1 and CDR2 from the germline V gene are SGHNT and YENEEA. Here the CDR3 DNA reads TGTGCCAGCAGCTTTGGGGACACTGAAGCTTTCTTT. It specifies CASSFGDTEAFF. Variable domain in full (rest from reference TRBV11-3 and TRBJ1-1): EAGVVQSPRYKIIEKKQPVAFWCNPISGHNTLYWYLQNLGQGPELLIRYENEEAVDDSQLPKDRFSAERLKGVDSTLKIQPAELGDSAVYLCASSFGDTEAFFGQGTRLTVV.

The table lists this clonotype with a few counts. This chain joins TRBV5-1 and TRBJ2-5; 8 bases line up with TRBD2. Trimming removed 4 bases from V and 1 base from J; junction bases left unmatched: 3. The CDR3 covers 14 residues. Germline CDR1 SGHRS, CDR2 YFSETQ. The CDR3 DNA is TGCGCCAGCAGCACGGGGGGGGGCCAAGAGACCCAGTACTTC. It is translated as CASSTGGGQETQYF.

The chain uses TRBV11-2 and TRBJ2-1, with 11 positions matching TRBD2. CDR1 SGHAT and CDR2 FQNNGV come from the germline V gene. J gave up 5 bases and V 4 bases, and 4 bases lay outside the gene matches. The CDR3 is made up of 15 amino acids. CDR3 loop: CASSYPSGGHNEQFF. CDR3 sequence (DNA): TGTGCCAGCAGCTACCCTAGCGGGGGGCACAATGAGCAGTTCTTC.

This clonotype was observed at least ten times. The chain uses TRBV20-1 and TRBJ1-5; D ambiguous. V was trimmed by 0 bases and J by 4 bases, leaving 13 bases between them. Per germline, CDR1 DFQATT and CDR2 SNEGSKA (reference sequence). The CDR3 length is 15 residues. Written as DNA, the CDR3 is TGCAGTGCTAGAGATTCCGGGAGAGGGAATCAGCCCCAGCATTTT. It specifies CSARDSGRGNQPQHF.

This clonotype has just a few counts. The chain has TRBV7-9 and TRBJ2-5, with 7 nucleotides matching TRBD1. The germline gives CDR1 SEHNR, CDR2 FQNEAQ (reference sequence). J gave up 1 base and V 1 base, and 3 bases lay outside the gene matches. The CDR3 length is 15 residues. The CDR3 loop reads CASSLVQGRQETQYF. CDR3 DNA: TGTGCCAGCAGCTTAGTACAGGGGCGCCAAGAGACCCAGTACTTC. The full variable domain, with the rest looked up from reference TRBV7-9 and TRBJ2-5, is DTGVSQNPRHKITKRGQNVTFRCDPISEHNRLYWYRQTLGQGPEFLTYFQNEAQLEKSRLLSDRFSAERPKGSFSTLEIQRTEQGDSAMYLCASSLVQGRQETQYFGPGTRLLVL.

This clonotype was seen many times. The rearrangement links TRBV20-1 to TRBJ2-3; D ambiguous. The CDR3 sequence is 15 residues long. Germline values: CDR1 DFQATT, CDR2 SNEGSKA (reference sequence). The V end was cut by 0 bases, the J end by 0 bases, with 10 bases between. Written as DNA, the CDR3 is TGCAGTGCTAGAGAGGGAAAAACGAGCACAGATACGCAGTATTTT. This encodes CSAREGKTSTDTQYF.

This clonotype was detected ten times or more. The V and J genes are TRBV19 and TRBJ1-5; D is unresolved. V lost 4 bases to trimming and J lost 0 bases, with 10 bases between them. CDR3 length: 15 residues. CDR1 and CDR2 from the germline V gene are LNHDA and SQIVND (reference sequence). DNA of the CDR3: TGTGCCAGTAGTACCTATAGTGGTAGCAATCAGCCCCAGCATTTT. It is translated as CASSTYSGSNQPQHF.

This clonotype showed up many times. The rearrangement joins TRBV2 to TRBJ1-1; no clear D. V shed 8 bases and J shed 0 bases, with 7 bases lying between them. The CDR3 sequence is 12 residues long. CDR1 SNHLY and CDR2 FYNNEI come from the germline V gene. Written as DNA, the CDR3 is TGTGCCAGCGACGCTTTGAACACTGAAGCTTTCTTT. Amino acid sequence: CASDALNTEAFF.

This clonotype was seen ten or more times. This sequence joins TRBV12-3 or TRBV12-4 and TRBJ1-6; no clear D. This CDR3 region has 13 residues. The V and J ends lost 2 bases and 9 bases respectively, with 8 bases between them. The CDR3 nucleotides read TGTGCCAGCAGTTTATCCTTTGGTTCACCCCTCCACTTT. Amino acids: CASSLSFGSPLHF.